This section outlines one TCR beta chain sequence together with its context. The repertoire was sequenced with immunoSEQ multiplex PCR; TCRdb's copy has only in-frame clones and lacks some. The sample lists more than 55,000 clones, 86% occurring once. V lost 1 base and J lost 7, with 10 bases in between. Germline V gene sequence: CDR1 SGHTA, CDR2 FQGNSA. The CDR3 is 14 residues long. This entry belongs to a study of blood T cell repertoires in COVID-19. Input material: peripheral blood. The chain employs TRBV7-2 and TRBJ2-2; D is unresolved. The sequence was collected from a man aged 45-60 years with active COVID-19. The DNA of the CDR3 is TGTGCCAGCAGCTTAGTAGGCCAGCGCGGGGAGCTGTTTTTT. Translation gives CASSLVGQRGELFF.